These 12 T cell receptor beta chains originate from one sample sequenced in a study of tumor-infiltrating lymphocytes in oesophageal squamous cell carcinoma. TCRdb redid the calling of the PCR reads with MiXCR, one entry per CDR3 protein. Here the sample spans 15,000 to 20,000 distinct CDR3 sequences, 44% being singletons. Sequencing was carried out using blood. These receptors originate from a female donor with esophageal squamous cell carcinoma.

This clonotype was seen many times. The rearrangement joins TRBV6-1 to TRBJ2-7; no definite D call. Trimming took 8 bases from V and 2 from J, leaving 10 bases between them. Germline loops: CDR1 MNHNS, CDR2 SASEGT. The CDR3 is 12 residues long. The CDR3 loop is CASGRGPYEQYF. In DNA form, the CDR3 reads TGTGCCAGCGGCCGAGGCCCCTACGAGCAGTACTTC.

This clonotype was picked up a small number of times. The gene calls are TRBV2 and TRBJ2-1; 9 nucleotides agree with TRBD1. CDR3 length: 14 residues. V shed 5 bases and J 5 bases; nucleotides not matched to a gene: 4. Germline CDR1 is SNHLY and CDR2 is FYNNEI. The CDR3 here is CASSRGQGHNEQFF. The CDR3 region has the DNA TGTGCCAGCAGTCGGGGACAGGGCCACAATGAGCAGTTCTTC.

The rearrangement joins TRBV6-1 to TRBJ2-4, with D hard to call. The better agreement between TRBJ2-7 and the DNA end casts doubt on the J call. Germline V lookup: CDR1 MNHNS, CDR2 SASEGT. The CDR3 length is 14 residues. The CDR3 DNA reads TGTGCCAGCAGTGAAGCTGGCAGTGCCTACGAGCAGTACTTC. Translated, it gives CASSEAGSAYEQYF.

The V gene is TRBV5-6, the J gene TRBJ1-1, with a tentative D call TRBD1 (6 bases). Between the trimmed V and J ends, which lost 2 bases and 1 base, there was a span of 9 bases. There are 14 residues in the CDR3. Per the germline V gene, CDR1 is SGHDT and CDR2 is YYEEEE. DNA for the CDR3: TGTGCCAGCAGCTTACAGGGTTGGAACACTGAAGCTTTCTTT. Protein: CASSLQGWNTEAFF.

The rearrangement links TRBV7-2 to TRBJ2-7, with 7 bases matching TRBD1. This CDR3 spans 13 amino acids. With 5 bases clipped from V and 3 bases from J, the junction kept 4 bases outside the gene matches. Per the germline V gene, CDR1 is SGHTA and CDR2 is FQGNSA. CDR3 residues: CASSIDRVYEQYF. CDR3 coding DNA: TGTGCCAGCAGCATCGACAGGGTCTACGAGCAGTACTTC.

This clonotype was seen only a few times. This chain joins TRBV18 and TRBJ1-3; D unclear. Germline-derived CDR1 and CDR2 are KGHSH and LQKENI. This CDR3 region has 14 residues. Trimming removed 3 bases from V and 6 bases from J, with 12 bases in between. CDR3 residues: CASSPPSSLNTIYF. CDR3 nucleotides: TGTGCCAGCTCACCCCCTAGCAGCCTAAACACCATATATTTT.

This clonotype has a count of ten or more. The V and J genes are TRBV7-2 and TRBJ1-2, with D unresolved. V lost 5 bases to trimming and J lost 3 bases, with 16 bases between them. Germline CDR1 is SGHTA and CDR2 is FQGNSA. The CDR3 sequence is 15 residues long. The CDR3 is CASSVGQITDYGYTF. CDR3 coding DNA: TGTGCCAGCAGCGTCGGGCAGATAACGGACTATGGCTACACCTTC. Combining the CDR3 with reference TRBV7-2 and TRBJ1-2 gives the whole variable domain GAGVSQSPSNKVTEKGKDVELRCDPISGHTALYWYRQSLGQGLEFLIYFQGNSAPDKSGLPSDRFSAERTGGSVSTLTIQRTQQEDSAVYLCASSVGQITDYGYTFGSGTRLTVV.

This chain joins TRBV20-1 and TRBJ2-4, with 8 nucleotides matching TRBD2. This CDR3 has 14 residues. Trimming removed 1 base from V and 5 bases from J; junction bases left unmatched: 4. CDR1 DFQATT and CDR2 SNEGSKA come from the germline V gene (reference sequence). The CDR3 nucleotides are TGCAGTGCTAGAGCGGGGGGGCGTGAAAACATTCAGTACTTC. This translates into CSARAGGRENIQYF.

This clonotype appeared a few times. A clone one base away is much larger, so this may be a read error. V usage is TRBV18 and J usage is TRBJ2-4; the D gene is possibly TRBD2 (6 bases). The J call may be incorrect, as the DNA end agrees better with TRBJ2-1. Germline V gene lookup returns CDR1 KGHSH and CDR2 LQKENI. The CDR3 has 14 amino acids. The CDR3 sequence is CASSPQEGYYEQFF. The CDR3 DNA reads TGTGCCAGCTCACCACAGGAGGGTTACTACGAGCAGTTCTTC.

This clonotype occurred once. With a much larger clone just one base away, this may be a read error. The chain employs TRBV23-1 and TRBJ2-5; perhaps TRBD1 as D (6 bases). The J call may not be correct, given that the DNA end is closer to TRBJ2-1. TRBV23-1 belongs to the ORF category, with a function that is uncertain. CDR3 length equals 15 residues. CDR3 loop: CASRRQVAGSCEQFF. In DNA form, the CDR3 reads TGCGCCAGCAGAAGACAGGTGGCTGGTTCTTGTGAGCAGTTCTTC.

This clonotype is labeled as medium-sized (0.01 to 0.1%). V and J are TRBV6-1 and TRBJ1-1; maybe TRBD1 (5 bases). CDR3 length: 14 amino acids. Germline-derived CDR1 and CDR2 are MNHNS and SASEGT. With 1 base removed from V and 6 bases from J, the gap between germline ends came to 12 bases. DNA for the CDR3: TGTGCCAGCAGTGAAGGTGGGACTTTTGCTGAAGCTTTCTTT. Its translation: CASSEGGTFAEAFF.

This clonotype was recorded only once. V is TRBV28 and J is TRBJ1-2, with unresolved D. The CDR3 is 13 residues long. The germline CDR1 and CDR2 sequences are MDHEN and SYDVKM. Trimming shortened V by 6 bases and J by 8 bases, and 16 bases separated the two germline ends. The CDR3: CASSLERNRGYTF. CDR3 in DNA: TGTGCCAGCAGCTTAGAACGGAATCGGGGCTACACCTTC.